Described below is a single TCR beta chain sequence and its context. Authors' methods: Amplification of reference gene primers was used by the study to estimate nucleated cell counts. Using immunoSEQ multiplex PCR, the repertoire was profiled, and TCRdb retains in-frame clones only, with some absent. V, J and clone size are those of that table, while D and trimming were read from the DNA. In the table there are 90,000 to 120,000 clones, roughly 90% of which are singletons. The data derive from a study of blood T cell repertoires in COVID-19. CDR3 length: 13 residues. Germline V gene lookup returns CDR1 SGHVS and CDR2 FQNEAQ. Trimming pared 4 bases from V and 6 bases from J, leaving 12 bases between.

Material: peripheral blood. The chain couples TRBV7-8 to TRBJ1-1; no clear D. The clonotype originates from a human donor in a cohort sampled during active COVID-19. The CDR3 nucleotides read TGTGCCAGCAGCTCTAATATGAGATCTGAAGCTTTCTTT. This encodes CASSSNMRSEAFF.